This T cell receptor (beta chain) stems from a study of cytomegalovirus exposure and HLA in healthy donors. The germline CDR1 and CDR2 sequences are MDHEN and SYDVKM. J lost 4 bases, V lost 6 bases, and 16 bases had no gene match. This CDR3 is 17 amino acids long. As concerns this clone: The antigen remains unidentified.

Amplification used 60 Vbeta primers and 13 Jbeta primers. Generated by immunoSEQ multiplex PCR, the TCRdb table keeps only in-frame clones and is missing some. Of some 180,000 clones listed, approximately 85% are singletons. The study's findings and limits: HLA restriction was apparent for most CMV-associated TCR beta chains in a later analysis. Rates of TCR association differed by HLA locus in a later analysis, with DRB1 highest and HLA-C lowest.

The sequenced sample consisted of PBMCs. The TCR originated in a woman aged 45-59 years in good health and CMV-seronegative. The chain recombines TRBV28 with TRBJ1-2; TRBD1 agrees at 8 bases. CDR3 sequence (DNA): TGTGCCAGCAGGGGGCCGATGTGGACAGGGCTTCCCTATGGCTACACCTTC. Its protein product is CASRGPMWTGLPYGYTF.